This T cell receptor (beta chain) came from a study of cytomegalovirus exposure and HLA in healthy donors. The PCR made use of 60 Vbeta and 13 Jbeta primers. TCRdb's copy holds only in-frame clones and misses some; the assay was immunoSEQ multiplex PCR. The sample lists approximately 190,000 clones, around 86% occurring once. Donors had nominal health at sampling but likely had unrecorded immune exposures. This clone was seen only once. No antigen is known for it. Findings and caveats of the study: CMV antigen specificity of a few CMV-associated chains was confirmed in vitro.

CDR3 length equals 17 residues. The V gene end was trimmed by 3 bases and the J gene end by 7 bases; junction bases not matched to a gene: 11. CDR1 is SGDLS and CDR2 is YYNGEE in the germline V gene. This TCR came from a man aged 40-50 years in good health and CMV-seropositive. Sequenced: PBMCs. The chain uses TRBV9 and TRBJ2-5; TRBD2 matches at 14 bases. CDR3 protein: CASSASPGLAGVGTQYF. The CDR3 coding sequence is TGTGCCAGCAGCGCATCACCGGGACTAGCGGGGGTGGGGACCCAGTACTTC.